This T cell receptor beta chain was documented in a study of CD8 T cells in ankylosing spondylitis. Quantitative 5'-RACE with molecular barcodes was used to make the TCR beta libraries. TCRdb reprocessed the 5' RACE reads with MiXCR, giving one entry per CDR3 protein. Altogether 750,000 to 850,000 distinct CDR3 sequences are present, 12% being singletons, with the ten largest covering under 0.6%. Points on this clonotype: Its antigen remains unidentified.

Points from the study as a whole: The study identified a TCR beta motif of eight highly homologous variants that appeared characteristic of ankylosing spondylitis blood.

Sequenced material: blood, either unsorted or a sorted T cell fraction (not recorded which). This receptor was identified in a male donor with ankylosing spondylitis.

CDR3: CSAQLSGETQYF. CDR3 nucleotides: TGCAGTGCCCAACTAAGTGGAGAGACCCAGTACTTC. V and J are TRBV20-1 and TRBJ2-5; D not resolved. Germline loops: CDR1 DFQATT, CDR2 SNEGSKA (reference sequence). The V and J ends lost 6 bases and 4 bases respectively, with 12 bases between them. The CDR3 has 12 residues.